This T cell receptor beta chain was identified during a study of response to subunit inactivated influenza vaccine. Regarding the study as a whole: The authors suggested that few new T cells are recruited per seasonal influenza vaccination.

This CDR3 is built from 16 residues. Looked up from germline, CDR1 is DFQATT and CDR2 is SNEGSKA (reference sequence). V shed 4 bases and J 8 bases; nucleotides not matched to a gene: 16. TCRdb reanalysed the RT-PCR reads using MiXCR and keeps one entry per CDR3 protein. There are 450,000 to 600,000 distinct CDR3 sequences in the sample; approximately 7.8% occur only once, and roughly 14% lies in the top ten. This clonotype has a handful of counts. What it binds is not known. This clonotype was obtained from a man in his fifties or sixties who received an inactivated influenza vaccine. This material consisted of PBMCs from blood, taken less than 25 months after vaccination. This chain uses TRBV20-1 with TRBJ2-1; TRBD1 aligns across 8 bases. CDR3 in DNA: TGCAGTGCTACCCCGTGGACAGGGCAATCCCACGATGAGCAGTTCTTC. Its protein is CSATPWTGQSHDEQFF.